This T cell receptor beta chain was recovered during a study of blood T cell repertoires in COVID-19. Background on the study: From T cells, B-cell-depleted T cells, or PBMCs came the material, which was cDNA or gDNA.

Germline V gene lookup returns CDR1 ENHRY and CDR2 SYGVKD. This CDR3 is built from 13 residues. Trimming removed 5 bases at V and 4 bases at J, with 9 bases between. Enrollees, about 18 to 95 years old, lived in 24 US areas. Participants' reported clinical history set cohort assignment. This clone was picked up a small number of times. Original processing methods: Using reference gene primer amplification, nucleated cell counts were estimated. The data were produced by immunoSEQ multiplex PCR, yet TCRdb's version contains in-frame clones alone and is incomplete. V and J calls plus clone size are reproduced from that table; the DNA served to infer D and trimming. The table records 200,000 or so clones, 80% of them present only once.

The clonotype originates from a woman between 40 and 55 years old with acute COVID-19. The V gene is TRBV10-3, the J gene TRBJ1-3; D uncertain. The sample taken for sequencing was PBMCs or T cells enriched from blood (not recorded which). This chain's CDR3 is CAISYPGGNTIYF. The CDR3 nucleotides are TGTGCCATCAGTTATCCGGGGGGAAACACCATATATTTT.